These 32 T cell receptor beta chains were sequenced from one sample in a study of molecular identifiers for immune sequencing clone quantification. TCRdb ran MiXCR on the PCR reads and lists one entry per CDR3 protein. The table lists about 100,000 distinct CDR3 sequences, roughly 21% of them singletons. Sample: naive CD8+ T cells from blood, with Jurkat cell RNA spiked in. Subset here: FACS-sorted CD8+CD4-CCR7+CD45RA+ naive T cells. The source is a human donor in good health. Some libraries in this study had Jurkat cell RNA spiked in.

This clonotype came up a few times. With a much larger clone just one base away, this may be a read error. V usage is TRBV28 and J usage is TRBJ2-3, with D tentatively TRBD1 (6 bases). The DNA end is a closer match to TRBJ1-5, so the J assignment may be wrong. CDR1 is MDHEN and CDR2 is SYDVKM in the germline V gene. The CDR3 runs 19 residues. CDR3 amino acids: CASSLESGIPKGRTDTQHF. DNA for the CDR3: TGTGCCAGCAGTCTCGAGTCAGGGATCCCAAAGGGGCGGACAGATACGCAGCATTTT.

This clonotype was counted only a few times. The V and J genes are TRBV27 and TRBJ1-4; D unclear. The CDR3 totals 12 residues. In germline, CDR1 is MNHEY, CDR2 SMNVEV (reference sequence). The V end was cut by 5 bases, the J end by 8 bases, with 9 bases between. The CDR3 reads CASSLIGEKLFF. In DNA form, the CDR3 reads TGTGCCAGCAGTCTTATTGGGGAAAAACTGTTTTTT.

This clonotype showed up many times. The V gene is TRBV5-1, the J gene TRBJ1-1; D perhaps matches TRBD1 (5 bases). Germline V gives CDR1 SGHRS, CDR2 YFSETQ. This CDR3 is 14 amino acids long. V was shortened by 2 bases and J by 7 bases, with 15 bases between the two germline ends. In nucleotides, the CDR3 is TGCGCCAGCAGCTTCTCACAGGCCGGTTTTGAAGCTTTCTTT. Encoded protein: CASSFSQAGFEAFF.

This clonotype was recorded at least ten times. The gene calls are TRBV4-1 and TRBJ2-1, with 7 bases that match TRBD1. Per the germline V gene, CDR1 is MGHRA and CDR2 is YSYEKL. The CDR3 sequence is 17 residues long. The J segment lost 3 bases and the V segment lost 5 bases, leaving 13 bases of the junction unmatched. The CDR3 here is CASSISPATGFYNEQFF. CDR3 DNA: TGCGCCAGCAGCATCTCCCCCGCGACAGGGTTCTACAATGAGCAGTTCTTC.

This chain uses TRBV4-3 with TRBJ1-1; D might be TRBD1 (5 bases). The V gene lost 1 base and the J gene lost 5 bases, with 14 bases spanning the gap. CDR3 size: 15 residues. Germline V gene data show CDR1 as LGHNA and CDR2 as YSLEER. The CDR3 DNA reads as TGCGCCAGCAGCCAAGGTGACTTCGCAGGGACTGAAGCTTTCTTT. Translation gives CASSQGDFAGTEAFF.

In regard to this clonotype: The conserved phenylalanine or tryptophan normally closing the CDR3 is absent here, so this likely arose from a read error. Written as DNA, the CDR3 is TGTGCCAGCAGCTCACCTACCGGGACAGGGGGTGAAAAACTGTTTTGT. Translation: CASSSPTGTGGEKLFC. The gene calls are TRBV5-4 and TRBJ1-4, with 11 bases lining up with TRBD1. The trim removed 3 bases at V and 7 bases at J, leaving 8 bases unmatched. Germline-derived CDR1 and CDR2 are SGHNT and YYREEE (reference sequence). The CDR3 runs 16 residues.

The chain employs TRBV29-1 and TRBJ2-3; perhaps TRBD2 as D (5 bases). Germline CDR1 reads SQVTM; CDR2 reads ANQGSEA. V lost 7 bases and J 6 bases, leaving 11 bases between the germline ends. CDR3 length: 11 amino acids. The CDR3 DNA follows: TGCAGCGGGCGGGCCTTGGATACGCAGTATTTT. It encodes CSGRALDTQYF.

About this clonotype: With a much larger clone just one base away, this may be a read error. The chain links TRBV6-2 or TRBV6-3 to TRBJ2-6; D perhaps matches TRBD1 (6 bases). CDR3 size: 15 residues. The germline V and J ends were trimmed by 7 bases and 0 bases, with 10 bases remaining between them. The V gene's germline CDR1 is MNHEY and CDR2 SVGEGT. The CDR3 sequence is CASTQQGSGANVLTF. The CDR3 region has the DNA TGTGCCAGCACCCAACAGGGCTCTGGGGCCAACGTCCTGACTTTC.

This clonotype appeared many times. This rearrangement joins TRBV3-1 to TRBJ2-1; TRBD2 is a possible D gene (5 bases). Germline V lookup: CDR1 LGHDT, CDR2 YNNKEL (reference sequence). V gave up 1 base and J gave up 9 bases, with 19 bases separating them. This CDR3 has 16 residues. The CDR3 DNA reads as TGTGCCAGCAGCCAAGGGTCCAGCGGCTCTTTGCGTGAGCAGTTCTTC. Protein sequence: CASSQGSSGSLREQFF.

At least ten counts were recorded for this clonotype. V usage is TRBV6-5 and J usage is TRBJ2-3; TRBD2 is a possible D gene (9 bases). The CDR3 covers 19 residues. The V end lost 5 bases, the J end lost 3 bases, and 27 bases lay between the germline ends. The germline V gene has CDR1 MNHEY and CDR2 SVGAGI. The CDR3 DNA reads TGTGCCAGCAGTCCTCGCCGGGACAGGCGGGAGGGCCTGACAGATACGCAGTATTTT. Residues: CASSPRRDRREGLTDTQYF.

In its sample, this clonotype was seen many times. V gene TRBV28 combines with J gene TRBJ2-3, with 13 bases lining up with TRBD2. This CDR3 has 20 amino acids. Trimming at V came to 2 bases and at J to 0 bases, leaving 11 bases not matched to a gene. Germline V lookup: CDR1 MDHEN, CDR2 SYDVKM. CDR3 protein: CASSLHRGLAGYTSTDTQYF. CDR3 DNA sequence: TGTGCCAGCAGTTTACACCGGGGACTAGCGGGGTACACTAGCACAGATACGCAGTATTTT.

This clonotype has ten or more counts. This rearrangement joins TRBV5-6 to TRBJ2-2; D not certain. CDR3 size: 12 residues. The germline gives CDR1 SGHDT, CDR2 YYEEEE. Trimming pared 4 bases from V and 7 bases from J, leaving 8 bases between. The CDR3 region is CASSHSGGELFF. Written as DNA, the CDR3 is TGTGCCAGCAGCCACAGTGGCGGGGAGCTGTTTTTT.

There are many counts of this clonotype. This rearrangement joins TRBV20-1 to TRBJ2-5; D might be TRBD2 (6 bases). CDR1 is DFQATT, CDR2 SNEGSKA, per germline (reference sequence). This CDR3 spans 15 amino acids. The V and J ends lost 5 bases and 3 bases respectively, with 19 bases between them. The CDR3 nucleotides read TGCAGTGCTGGACCTCCGGGGGTTTCGGAAGAGACCCAGTACTTC. Its translation: CSAGPPGVSEETQYF.

This clonotype has only a few counts. The chain employs TRBV5-4 and TRBJ1-3; no reliable D call. Germline loops: CDR1 SGHNT, CDR2 YYREEE (reference sequence). The CDR3 length is 13 residues. Trimming removed 0 bases from V and 2 bases from J, with 3 bases in between. CDR3 nucleotides: TGTGCCAGCAGCTTGGCCCCTGGAAACACCATATATTTT. Its protein product is CASSLAPGNTIYF.

This clonotype occurred many times. The CDR3 loop is CASTLQTGGSYEQYF. The CDR3 DNA follows: TGTGCCAGCACCCTACAAACAGGGGGCAGCTACGAGCAGTACTTC. This rearrangement joins TRBV27 to TRBJ2-7; TRBD1 agrees at 9 bases. Germline V lookup: CDR1 MNHEY, CDR2 SMNVEV (reference sequence). The length of the CDR3 is 15 residues. J lost 3 bases, V lost 7 bases, and 10 bases had no gene match.

Regarding this clonotype: With a much larger clone just one base away, this may be a read error. The chain has TRBV20-1 and TRBJ2-7; 9 bases map to TRBD2. Germline assignment: CDR1 DFQATT and CDR2 SNEGSKA (reference sequence). CDR3 length: 15 amino acids. The DNA for the CDR3 is TGCAGTGCTAGCCCCCTAGCGGGGATCTCCTACGAGCGGTACTTC. Its translation: CSASPLAGISYERYF.

This clonotype was seen ten or more times. This chain connects TRBV24-1 to TRBJ1-6; D is unresolved. The CDR3 loop spans 11 amino acids. Germline V CDR1 and CDR2: KGHDR, SFDVKD. V lost 5 bases to trimming and J lost 7 bases, with 2 bases between them. The DNA of the CDR3 is TGTGCCACCAGTGCGAATTCACCCCTCCACTTT. As protein: CATSANSPLHF.

In regard to this clonotype: This may arise from a read error, as a much more abundant clone is one base away. The rearrangement links TRBV28 to TRBJ2-7; 7 bases are shared with TRBD1. This CDR3 has 14 residues. Germline CDR1 is MDHEN and CDR2 is SYDVKM. In DNA, the CDR3 is TGTGCCAGCAGCCCCGGACAGGTGAACTACGAGCGGTACTTC. Its translation is CASSPGQVNYERYF.

A remark on this clonotype: This may arise from a read error, as a much more abundant clone is one base away. This likely comes from a read error, as the CDR3 has no conserved phenylalanine or tryptophan at its end. This chain links TRBV7-9 with TRBJ1-1, with D hard to call. V shed 3 bases and J shed 11 bases, with 19 bases lying between them. Germline lookup yields CDR1 SEHNR and CDR2 FQNEAQ (reference sequence). This CDR3 comprises 14 residues. The CDR3, as DNA: TGTGCCAGCAGCTTTAAGGTTAATCCCGGTGAGGCTTTCATT. Protein: CASSFKVNPGEAFI.

With respect to this clonotype: Being one base from a much bigger clone, this may be a read error. This chain joins TRBV14 and TRBJ2-3, with TRBD1 matching over 10 bases. The assigned J gene may be wrong: the sequence end matches TRBJ1-5 better. This CDR3 has 17 amino acids. Germline CDR1 and CDR2: SGHDN and FVKESK. The CDR3 loop is CASSQMSGQGFADTQHF. CDR3 in DNA: TGTGCCAGCAGCCAAATGTCGGGACAGGGGTTCGCAGATACGCAGCATTTT.

This clonotype was seen ten or more times. The rearrangement links TRBV6-5 to TRBJ2-3; possible D gene TRBD2, 6 bases. V gave up 11 bases and J gave up 3 bases, with 18 bases separating them. This CDR3 has 14 amino acids. Germline V CDR1 and CDR2: MNHEY, SVGAGI. The CDR3 loop is CAAGWQEGTDTQYF. The CDR3 DNA follows: TGTGCCGCCGGGTGGCAGGAGGGAACAGATACGCAGTATTTT.

The chain has TRBV9 and TRBJ2-3, with D maybe TRBD1 (7 bases). Trimming removed 4 bases from V and 6 bases from J, with 12 bases in between. This CDR3 has 13 amino acids. CDR1 is SGDLS, CDR2 YYNGEE, per germline. The CDR3 loop reads CASSQGGGDTQYF. The CDR3 nucleotides read TGTGCCAGCAGCCAGGGGGGTGGTGATACGCAGTATTTT.

Worth noting for this clonotype: A much larger clone differs from this one at a single base, so this may be a read error. The chain couples TRBV9 to TRBJ2-2; D is perhaps TRBD1 (6 bases). The CDR3 length is 14 residues. V was cut by 2 bases and J by 9 bases, with 14 bases left in between. The germline CDR1 and CDR2 sequences are SGDLS and YYNGEE. The CDR3 is CASSVAQGSRELFF. The CDR3 bases are TGTGCCAGCAGCGTGGCACAGGGCTCCAGGGAGCTGTTTTTT.

This clonotype was found many times. The CDR3 DNA sequence: TGTGCCAGCAGCTGGGTAATGACAGGGGGCAAAACTGAAGCTTTCTTT. Translated: CASSWVMTGGKTEAFF. V is TRBV5-4 and J is TRBJ1-1; the match to TRBD1 covers 10 bases. Germline V CDR1 and CDR2: SGHNT, YYREEE (reference sequence). V lost 3 bases and J lost 5; bases outside the gene matches: 10. The CDR3 contains 16 residues.

Ten or more counts support this clonotype. The chain has TRBV27 and TRBJ2-5, with D unclear. Trimming shortened V by 6 bases and J by 5 bases, and 13 bases separated the two germline ends. Germline V CDR1 and CDR2: MNHEY, SMNVEV (reference sequence). The CDR3 covers 13 residues. The CDR3 DNA reads TGTGCCAGCAGCCTACCTAATAGTGAGACCCAGTACTTC. Translation: CASSLPNSETQYF.

About this clonotype itself: The germline gene is not matched at one end of the junction; a read error may be the cause. The chain links TRBV12-3 or TRBV12-4 to TRBJ2-5; the match to TRBD1 covers 10 bases. This CDR3 is built from 15 residues. CDR3 sequence: CTSSRDRGSRETQYF. For the CDR3, the DNA is TGTACCAGCAGCCGGGACAGGGGTTCTCGAGAGACCCAGTACTTC.

To note about this clonotype: At one of its ends the junction is not consistent with the germline gene, which may arise from a read error. The chain couples TRBV5-4 to TRBJ2-7; 7 bases agree with TRBD2. The CDR3 extends over 14 amino acids. Germline lookup yields CDR1 SGHNT and CDR2 YYREEE (reference sequence). The CDR3 coding sequence is TGTGCCAGCAGCTCGGCCGGGGGGATCTACGGGCAGTACTTC. Translation: CASSSAGGIYGQYF.

The chain uses TRBV9 and TRBJ1-1; D is possibly TRBD1 (6 bases). The CDR3 sequence is 14 residues long. V lost 4 bases to trimming and J lost 4 bases, with 14 bases between them. Germline V gene data show CDR1 as SGDLS and CDR2 as YYNGEE. The chain's CDR3 is CASSIAEGGTEAFF. CDR3 in DNA: TGTGCCAGCAGCATAGCTGAGGGGGGCACTGAAGCTTTCTTT.

In its sample, this clonotype was seen many times. The junction shows a germline mismatch at one end, possibly a read error. The chain has TRBV7-2 and TRBJ2-7; 8 nucleotides line up with TRBD1. This CDR3 region has 15 residues. Per germline, CDR1 SGHTA and CDR2 FQGNSA. CDR3 sequence: CACSLHRTGHYEQYF. The CDR3 DNA reads as TGTGCCTGCAGCTTGCACCGGACAGGGCATTACGAGCAGTACTTC.

This clonotype has a count of ten or more. V gene TRBV19 combines with J gene TRBJ2-7; D might be TRBD1 or TRBD2, each matching 5 bases. CDR1 and CDR2 from the germline V gene are LNHDA and SQIVND (reference sequence). CDR3 length equals 13 residues. Trimming removed 0 bases at V and 7 bases at J, with 10 bases between. The CDR3 DNA follows: TGTGCCAGTAGTATAGACGAGGGGTTTGAGCAGTACTTC. As protein: CASSIDEGFEQYF.

In its sample, this clonotype was seen many times. The chain recombines TRBV13 with TRBJ2-7; 12 bases line up with TRBD2. The V gene's germline CDR1 is PRHDT and CDR2 FYEKMQ (reference sequence). V was clipped by 2 bases and J by 4 bases; unmatched bases: 9. There are 17 residues in the CDR3. The CDR3 coding sequence is TGTGCCAGCAGCTTAACTAGCGGGGGGCCATTCGGGTACGAGCAGTACTTC. Translating it yields CASSLTSGGPFGYEQYF. Using reference TRBV13 and TRBJ2-7 for the parts outside the CDR3, the full variable domain is AAGVIQSPRHLIKEKRETATLKCYPIPRHDTVYWYQQGPGQDPQFLISFYEKMQSDKGSIPDRFSAQQFSDYHSELNMSSLELGDSALYFCASSLTSGGPFGYEQYFGPGTRLTVT.

The chain employs TRBV18 and TRBJ1-1; D remains unclear. Trimming shortened V by 0 bases and J by 2 bases, and 13 bases separated the two germline ends. Per germline, CDR1 KGHSH and CDR2 LQKENI. The CDR3 extends over 16 amino acids. The CDR3 region is CASSPPGRGLNTEAFF. The CDR3, as DNA: TGTGCCAGCTCACCACCCGGACGGGGTCTCAACACTGAAGCTTTCTTT.